This TCR beta chain was profiled in a study of blood T cell repertoires in COVID-19. Profiled with immunoSEQ multiplex PCR; TCRdb holds only in-frame clones, not every one. The sample consists of tens of thousands of clones, approximately 91% of them appearing once. The CDR3 runs 12 residues. Germline V gene sequence: CDR1 MDHEN, CDR2 SYDVKM. After removal of 5 bases from V and 10 bases from J, the junction contained 4 bases not matched to a gene. The sequenced sample consisted of peripheral blood. The V and J genes are TRBV28 and TRBJ1-1, with 10 positions matching TRBD1. The receptor's source is a woman in her 70s with active COVID-19. The CDR3 here is CASSDRGLGAFF. CDR3 nucleotides: TGTGCCAGCAGTGACAGGGGGCTAGGAGCTTTCTTT.